This TCR beta chain was captured in a study of blood T cell repertoires in COVID-19. Overall study: Researchers got acute and convalescent COVID-19 samples from the United States, Italy and Spain. PBMCs, B-cell-depleted T cells, or T cells provided the cDNA or gDNA that made up the material.

V shed 3 bases and J 5 bases; nucleotides not matched to a gene: 7. CDR1 and CDR2 from the germline V gene are LNHDA and SQIVND (reference sequence). This CDR3 has 15 residues. In the source study's methods: Amplification of reference gene primers provided the estimated nucleated cell counts. TCRdb keeps only in-frame clones here, not all; method: immunoSEQ multiplex PCR. For V, J and clone size, that table is used; D and trimming come from the DNA. This sample has over 95,000 clones; around 84% occur once, and the top ten carry less than 3.5%. The source is a man between 40 and 49 years old with acute or convalescent COVID-19. Sequencing was done on a sample of peripheral blood. J is TRBJ2-3 and V is TRBV19, with 8 bases aligning to TRBD2. The CDR3 region is CASSMRRGDEDTQYF. CDR3 DNA sequence: TGTGCCAGTAGTATGAGGCGGGGGGACGAAGATACGCAGTATTTT.